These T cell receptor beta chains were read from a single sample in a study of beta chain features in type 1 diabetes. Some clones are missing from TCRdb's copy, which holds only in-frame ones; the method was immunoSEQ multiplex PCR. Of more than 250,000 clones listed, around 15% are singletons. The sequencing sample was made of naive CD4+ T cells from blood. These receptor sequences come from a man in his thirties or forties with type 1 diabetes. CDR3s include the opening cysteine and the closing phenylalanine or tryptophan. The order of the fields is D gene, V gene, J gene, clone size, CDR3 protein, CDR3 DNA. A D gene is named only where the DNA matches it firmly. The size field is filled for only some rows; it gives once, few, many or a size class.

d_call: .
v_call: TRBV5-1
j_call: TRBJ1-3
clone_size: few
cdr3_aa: CASSERADSSGNTIYF
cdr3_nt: TGCGCCAGCAGCGAGCGAGCGGACAGCTCTGGAAACACCATATATTTT

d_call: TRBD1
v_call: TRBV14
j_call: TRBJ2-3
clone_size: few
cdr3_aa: CASSQLVDRATDTQYF
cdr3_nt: TGTGCCAGCAGCCAATTGGTGGACAGGGCTACAGATACGCAGTATTTT

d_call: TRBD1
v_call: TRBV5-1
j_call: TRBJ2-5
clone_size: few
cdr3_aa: CASRWDSQETQYF
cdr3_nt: TGCGCCAGCAGGTGGGACAGCCAAGAGACCCAGTACTTC

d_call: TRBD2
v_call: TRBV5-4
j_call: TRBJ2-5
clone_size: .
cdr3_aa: CASSFGLADQETQYF
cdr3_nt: TGTGCCAGCAGCTTCGGACTAGCGGATCAAGAGACCCAGTACTTC

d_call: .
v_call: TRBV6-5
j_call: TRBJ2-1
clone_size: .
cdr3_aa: CASSLAQGLNEQFF
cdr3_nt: TGTGCCAGCAGTTTAGCGCAGGGGTTGAATGAGCAGTTCTTC

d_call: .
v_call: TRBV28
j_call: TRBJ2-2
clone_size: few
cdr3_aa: CASSLSLGELFF
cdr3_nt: TGTGCCAGCAGTTTATCTCTTGGGGAGCTGTTTTTT

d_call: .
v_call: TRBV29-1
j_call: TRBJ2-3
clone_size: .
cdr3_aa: CSVEVTGTDTQYF
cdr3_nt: TGCAGCGTTGAAGTTACAGGGACAGATACGCAGTATTTT

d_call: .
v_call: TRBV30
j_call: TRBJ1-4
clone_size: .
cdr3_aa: CAWRSKARRETATNEKLFF
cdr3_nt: TGTGCCTGGAGATCAAAGGCACGGAGAGAAACTGCAACTAATGAAAAACTGTTTTTT

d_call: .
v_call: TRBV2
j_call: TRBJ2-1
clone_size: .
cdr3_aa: CASSRGGYNEQFF
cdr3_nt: TGTGCCAGCAGTCGAGGGGGTTACAATGAGCAGTTCTTC

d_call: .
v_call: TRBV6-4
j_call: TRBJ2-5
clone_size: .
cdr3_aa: CASSETGGETQYF
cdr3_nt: TGTGCCAGCAGTGAGACAGGAGGAGAGACCCAGTACTTC

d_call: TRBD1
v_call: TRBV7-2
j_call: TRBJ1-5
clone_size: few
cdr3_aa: CASTGGYNQPQHF
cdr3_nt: TGTGCCAGCACAGGGGGTTACAATCAGCCCCAGCATTTT

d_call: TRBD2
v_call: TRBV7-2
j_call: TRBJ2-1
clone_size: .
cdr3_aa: CASSLRLAGQSYNEQFF
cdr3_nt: TGTGCCAGCAGCTTAAGACTAGCGGGACAATCCTACAATGAGCAGTTCTTC

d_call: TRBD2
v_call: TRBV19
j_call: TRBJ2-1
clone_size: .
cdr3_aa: CASRLAGVEEQFF
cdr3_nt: TGTGCCAGTCGACTAGCGGGAGTCGAGGAGCAGTTCTTC

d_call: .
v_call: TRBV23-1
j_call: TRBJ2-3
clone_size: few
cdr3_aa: CASSQSRAGGPTDTQYF
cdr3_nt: TGCGCCAGCAGTCAATCCAGGGCCGGGGGTCCCACAGATACGCAGTATTTT

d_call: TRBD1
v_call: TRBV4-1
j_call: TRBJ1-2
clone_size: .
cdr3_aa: CASSQPRRTGSYGYTF
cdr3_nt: TGCGCCAGCAGCCAGCCCCGGAGGACAGGAAGCTATGGCTACACCTTC

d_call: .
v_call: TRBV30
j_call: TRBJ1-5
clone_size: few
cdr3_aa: CAWSRALSNQPQHF
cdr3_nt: TGTGCCTGGAGCAGGGCGCTTAGCAATCAGCCCCAGCATTTT

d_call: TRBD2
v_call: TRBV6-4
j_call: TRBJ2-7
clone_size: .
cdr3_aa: CASSENSGTEQYF
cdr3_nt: TGTGCCAGCAGTGAAAATAGCGGGACCGAGCAGTACTTC

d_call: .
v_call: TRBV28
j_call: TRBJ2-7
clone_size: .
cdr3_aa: CASSPGSGYEQYF
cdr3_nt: TGTGCCAGCAGTCCGGGTTCGGGATACGAGCAGTACTTC

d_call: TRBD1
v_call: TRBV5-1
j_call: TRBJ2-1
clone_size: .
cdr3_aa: CASRPDRARTYNEQFF
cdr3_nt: TGCGCCAGCAGACCGGACAGGGCCCGGACCTACAATGAGCAGTTCTTC

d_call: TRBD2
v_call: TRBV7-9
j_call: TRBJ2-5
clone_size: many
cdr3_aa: CASRASGQETQYF
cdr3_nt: TGTGCCAGCAGGGCTAGCGGCCAAGAGACCCAGTACTTC

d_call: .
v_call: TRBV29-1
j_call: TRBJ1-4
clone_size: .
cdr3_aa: CSALHSVINEKLFF
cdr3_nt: TGCAGCGCATTACATTCAGTGATTAATGAAAAACTGTTTTTT

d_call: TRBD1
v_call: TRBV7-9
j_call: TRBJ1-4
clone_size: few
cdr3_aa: CASSLVRGPDEKLFF
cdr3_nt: TGTGCCAGCAGCTTAGTAAGGGGGCCGGATGAAAAACTGTTTTTT

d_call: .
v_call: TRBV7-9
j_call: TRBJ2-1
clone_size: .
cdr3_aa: CASSFRGIAYNEQFF
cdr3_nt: TGTGCCAGCAGCTTCCGGGGGATCGCCTACAATGAGCAGTTCTTC

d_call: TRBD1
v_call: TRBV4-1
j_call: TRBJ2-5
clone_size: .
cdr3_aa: CASSQDVQGAGTQYF
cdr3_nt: TGCGCCAGCAGCCAGGACGTACAGGGGGCTGGGACCCAGTACTTC

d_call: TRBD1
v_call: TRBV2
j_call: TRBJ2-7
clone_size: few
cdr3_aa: CASSADRVVSYEQYF
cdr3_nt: TGTGCCAGCAGCGCGGACAGGGTTGTATCCTACGAGCAGTACTTC

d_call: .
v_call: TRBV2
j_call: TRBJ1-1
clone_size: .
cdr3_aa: CASSVGMNTEAFF
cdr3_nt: TGTGCCAGCAGTGTCGGGATGAACACTGAAGCTTTCTTT

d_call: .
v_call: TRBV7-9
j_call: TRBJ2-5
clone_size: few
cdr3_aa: CASSPIRGPPQETQYF
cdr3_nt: TGTGCCAGCAGTCCTATCAGGGGCCCACCCCAAGAGACCCAGTACTTC

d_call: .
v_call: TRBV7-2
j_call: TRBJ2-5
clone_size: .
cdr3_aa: CASSGPMETQYF
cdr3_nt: TGTGCCAGCAGCGGCCCGATGGAGACCCAGTACTTC

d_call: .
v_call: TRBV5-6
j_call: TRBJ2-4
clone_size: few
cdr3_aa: CASSLTGTTQNIQYF
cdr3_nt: TGTGCCAGCAGCCTGACCGGGACAACTCAAAACATTCAGTACTTC

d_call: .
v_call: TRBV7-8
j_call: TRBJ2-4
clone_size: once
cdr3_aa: CASSLGPRNAFLAKNIQYF
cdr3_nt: TGTGCCAGCAGCTTAGGCCCCAGGAATGCCTTTTTAGCCAAAAACATTCAGTACTTC